This T cell receptor (beta chain) was recorded in a study of long-term antiretroviral therapy in people with HIV. As regards this clone: No antigen is known for it.

Points from the study as a whole: Dominating the repertoire at all time points were the clones that expanded before ART.

Trimming took 0 bases from V and 1 from J, leaving 11 bases between them. The CDR3 has 16 residues. Germline V lookup: CDR1 LGHNA, CDR2 YSLEER. A v3.0 immunoSEQ assay was performed at survey level. TCRdb's copy holds only in-frame clones and misses some; the assay was immunoSEQ multiplex PCR. The sample carries 7,400 or so clones, 65% to 80% recorded once. Sample: unsorted PBMCs, taken approximately 0.9 years before starting antiretroviral therapy. The chain carries TRBV4-3 and TRBJ2-3, with D tentatively TRBD2 (6 bases). The sequence was obtained from a man aged 40-55 years with HIV. The CDR3 region is CASSQDPPGGTDTQYF. As DNA, the CDR3 is TGCGCCAGCAGCCAAGATCCCCCGGGAGGCACAGATACGCAGTATTTT.